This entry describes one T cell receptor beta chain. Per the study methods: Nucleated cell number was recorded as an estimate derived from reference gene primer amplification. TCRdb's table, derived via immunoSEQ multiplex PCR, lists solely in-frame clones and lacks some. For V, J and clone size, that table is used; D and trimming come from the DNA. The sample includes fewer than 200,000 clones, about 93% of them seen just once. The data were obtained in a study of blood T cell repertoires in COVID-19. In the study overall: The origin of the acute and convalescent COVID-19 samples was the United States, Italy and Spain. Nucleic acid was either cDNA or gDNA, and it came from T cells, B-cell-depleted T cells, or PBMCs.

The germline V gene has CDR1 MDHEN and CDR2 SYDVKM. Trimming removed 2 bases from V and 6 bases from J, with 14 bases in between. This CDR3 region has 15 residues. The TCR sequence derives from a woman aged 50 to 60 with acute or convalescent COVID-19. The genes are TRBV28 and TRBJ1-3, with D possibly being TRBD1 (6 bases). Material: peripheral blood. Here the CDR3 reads CASSLRTVFENTIYF. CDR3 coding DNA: TGTGCCAGCAGTTTAAGGACAGTCTTTGAAAACACCATATATTTT.